These 32 T cell receptor beta chains were all obtained from the same sample, sequenced in a study of shared clonotypes between healthy human individuals. Some clones are missing from TCRdb's copy, which holds only in-frame ones; the method was immunoSEQ multiplex PCR. Altogether about 2 million clones are present, over 85% being singletons, with the ten largest covering 1.2%. Naive CD8 cells lacked CD45RO and underwent positive selection for CCR7, leaving out terminally differentiated effector memory CD45RA+ cells. Material: naive CD8+ T cells sorted from blood. These receptors came from a man younger than 35 in good health.

The J gene is TRBJ1-2, the V gene TRBV21-1; no check of the table's D call, TRBD1, against the DNA was made. TRBV21-1 is reported as a pseudogene. The CDR3 extends over 18 amino acids. This CDR3 reads CASSKMRTGTGGNYGYTF. The CDR3 DNA follows: TGTGCCAGCAGCAAAATGAGAACCGGGACAGGGGGTAACTATGGCTACACCTTC.

The chain uses TRBV19 and TRBJ2-1; 10 nucleotides align to TRBD1. V gave up 6 bases and J gave up 6 bases; unmatched junction bases: 5. The CDR3 totals 14 residues. CDR1 is LNHDA and CDR2 is SQIVND in the germline V gene (reference sequence). The CDR3 loop is CASSLGTGVNEQFF. The CDR3 bases are TGTGCCAGTAGCCTTGGGACAGGGGTCAATGAGCAGTTCTTC.

V and J are TRBV27 and TRBJ1-5, with 7 bases fitting TRBD1. CDR1 and CDR2 from the germline V gene are MNHEY and SMNVEV (reference sequence). V lost 7 bases to trimming and J lost 0 bases; unmatched junction nucleotides: 3. The CDR3 length is 14 residues. The CDR3 loop reads CASKRGLSNQPQHF. The DNA for the CDR3 is TGTGCCAGCAAAAGGGGGCTTAGCAATCAGCCCCAGCATTTT.

The V gene is TRBV5-1, the J gene TRBJ2-3; D remains ambiguous. The V gene lost 0 bases and the J gene lost 2 bases, with 25 bases spanning the gap. This CDR3 has 20 amino acids. Germline-derived CDR1 and CDR2 are SGHRS and YFSETQ. CDR3 DNA sequence: TGCGCCAGCAGCTTGGAAATAGGGTTCGTGGCCGGGTCTTACACAGATACGCAGTATTTT. It is translated as CASSLEIGFVAGSYTDTQYF. Together with reference TRBV5-1 and TRBJ2-3, the CDR3 gives the full variable domain: KAGVTQTPRYLIKTRGQQVTLSCSPISGHRSVSWYQQTPGQGLQFLFEYFSETQRNKGNFPGRFSGRQFSNSRSEMNVSTLELGDSALYLCASSLEIGFVAGSYTDTQYFGPGTRLTVL.

The chain recombines TRBV5-6 with TRBJ2-7; 7 bases agree with TRBD2. Per the germline V gene, CDR1 is SGHDT and CDR2 is YYEEEE. The CDR3 has 13 amino acids. J gave up 6 bases and V 0 bases, and 3 bases lay outside the gene matches. CDR3 residues: CASSLGEGAEQYF. The CDR3 DNA follows: TGTGCCAGCAGCTTGGGGGAGGGTGCCGAGCAGTACTTC.

This clone has just one count. V and J are TRBV13 and TRBJ1-5; D remains ambiguous. The germline V gene has CDR1 PRHDT and CDR2 FYEKMQ (reference sequence). The CDR3 is made up of 14 amino acids. V lost 3 bases, J lost 8 bases, and 14 bases lay in between. The CDR3 loop is CASSFGSGGEPQHF. For the CDR3, the DNA is TGTGCCAGCAGCTTCGGGTCTGGTGGTGAGCCCCAGCATTTT.

This chain links TRBV27 with TRBJ1-6; tentative D call: TRBD1 (6 bases). This CDR3 is 13 amino acids long. Germline V gives CDR1 MNHEY, CDR2 SMNVEV (reference sequence). Trimming removed 8 bases at V and 7 bases at J, with 12 bases between. CDR3 in DNA: TGTGCCAGCCGGACAGCCGGCAATTCACCCCTCCACTTT. Translating gives CASRTAGNSPLHF.

This clone has only one observation. The rearrangement joins TRBV29-1 to TRBJ1-2; 11 positions match TRBD1. CDR3 size: 12 residues. The germline V gene encodes CDR1 SQVTM and CDR2 ANQGSEA. Here the CDR3 reads CRRGTGGDGYTF. CDR3 coding DNA: TGCAGGCGGGGGACAGGGGGAGACGGCTACACCTTC.

The chain carries TRBV30 and TRBJ2-7; possibly TRBD1 for D (5 bases). The CDR3 is made up of 13 amino acids. V gave up 0 bases and J gave up 3 bases, with 9 bases separating them. CDR1 GTSNPN and CDR2 SVGIG come from the germline V gene (reference sequence). The CDR3 coding sequence is TGTGCCTGGAGTGTAGGACACATCTACGAGCAGTACTTC. It is translated as CAWSVGHIYEQYF.

DNA of the CDR3: TGTGCCAGTAGTAGCTTGGACAGGAACAATCAGCCCCAGCATTTT. Encoded protein: CASSSLDRNNQPQHF. The genes are TRBV19 and TRBJ1-5; 7 positions match TRBD1. The CDR3 has 15 residues. Germline CDR1 and CDR2: LNHDA and SQIVND (reference sequence). Trimming at V came to 4 bases and at J to 3 bases, leaving 6 bases not matched to a gene.

In its sample, this clone was seen once. V is TRBV7-3 and J is TRBJ2-2; TRBD1 agrees at 8 bases. The CDR3 is made up of 14 amino acids. Germline V gene lookup returns CDR1 SGHTA and CDR2 FQGTGA. Trimming cost V 5 bases and J 6 bases; bases outside gene matches: 5. The CDR3 reads CASSPTGAAGELFF. The CDR3 DNA follows: TGTGCCAGCAGCCCGACAGGGGCGGCCGGGGAGCTGTTTTTT.

This clone came up a few times. The V and J genes are TRBV7-2 and TRBJ2-7; D is unclear. CDR1 SGHTA and CDR2 FQGNSA come from the germline V gene. The CDR3 extends over 12 amino acids. V was cut by 1 base and J by 5 bases, with 6 bases left in between. CDR3 sequence reads: CASSLEFDEQYF. The CDR3 nucleotides are TGTGCCAGCAGCTTAGAGTTCGACGAGCAGTACTTC.

A single count supports this clone. The V call is TRBV2, the J call TRBJ2-5; no reliable D call. V lost 2 bases, J lost 3 bases, and 7 bases lay in between. This CDR3 spans 13 amino acids. The V gene's germline CDR1 is SNHLY and CDR2 FYNNEI. CDR3 residues: CASSELAEETQYF. CDR3 nucleotide sequence: TGTGCCAGCAGTGAACTCGCAGAAGAGACCCAGTACTTC.

The chain carries TRBV6-5 and TRBJ2-1; TRBD2 is a possible D gene (7 bases). V shed 2 bases and J shed 7 bases, with 12 bases lying between them. This CDR3 is built from 14 residues. Germline V lookup: CDR1 MNHEY, CDR2 SVGAGI. For the CDR3, the DNA is TGTGCCAGCAGTTACGGTGGGGGGGCAAATGAGCAGTTCTTC. Translation gives CASSYGGGANEQFF.

The V call is TRBV15, the J call TRBJ2-5; 11 bases line up with TRBD2. The length of the CDR3 is 15 residues. Losses at the gene ends were 5 bases for V and 8 bases for J; bases not matched to a gene: 10. Germline V gives CDR1 LNHNV, CDR2 YYDKDF (reference sequence). The CDR3 spells CATSSRGLADFTQYF. The CDR3, as DNA: TGTGCCACCAGCTCCCGGGGACTAGCGGACTTTACCCAGTACTTC.

This clone appeared a single time. This chain uses TRBV27 with TRBJ2-6, with D perhaps TRBD1 or TRBD2 (5 bases each). Germline V gene data show CDR1 as MNHEY and CDR2 as SMNVEV (reference sequence). The CDR3 is 15 amino acids. Trimming left V 7 bases short and J 0 bases short, with 10 bases between. This CDR3 is CASMGRSSGANVLTF. DNA of the CDR3: TGTGCCAGCATGGGACGTAGCTCTGGGGCCAACGTCCTGACTTTC. Complete variable domain (other parts from reference TRBV27 and TRBJ2-6): EAQVTQNPRYLITVTGKKLTVTCSQNMNHEYMSWYRQDPGLGLRQIYYSMNVEVTDKGDVPEGYKVSRKEKRNFPLILESPSPNQTSLYFCASMGRSSGANVLTFGAGSRLTVL.

V usage is TRBV27 and J usage is TRBJ2-7; D may correspond to TRBD1 or TRBD2 (5 bases each). This CDR3 is 14 amino acids long. Trimming took off 4 bases at V and 2 bases at J, with 12 bases between the two ends. In germline, CDR1 is MNHEY, CDR2 SMNVEV (reference sequence). In nucleotides, the CDR3 is TGTGCCAGCAGTTCAATCGGGACGGCCTACGAGCAGTACTTC. Its protein is CASSSIGTAYEQYF.

With regard to this clone: Other DNA sequences within the sample encode an identical CDR3. The chain is built from TRBV19 and TRBJ2-1, with 12 bases lining up with TRBD2. The germline V gene has CDR1 LNHDA and CDR2 SQIVND (reference sequence). After removal of 1 base from V and 4 bases from J, the junction contained 2 bases not matched to a gene. The CDR3 is 16 residues long. The CDR3 coding sequence is TGTGCCAGTAGTATAGGTGGGACTAGCGGGTACAATGAGCAGTTCTTC. Translating it yields CASSIGGTSGYNEQFF.

The genes are TRBV9 and TRBJ2-6; perhaps TRBD1 as D (5 bases). Germline V gives CDR1 SGDLS, CDR2 YYNGEE. The CDR3 totals 18 residues. V lost 3 bases, J lost 2 bases, and 18 bases lay in between. CDR3 nucleotides: TGTGCCAGCAGCGGGGCTGTTGTGAAGGGGACTGGGGCCAACGTCCTGACTTTC. Translating it yields CASSGAVVKGTGANVLTF.

The CDR3 DNA sequence: TGTGCCAGCAGCTTACCTGGGGATCAAGAGACCCAGTACTTC. Translated: CASSLPGDQETQYF. The chain recombines TRBV7-6 with TRBJ2-5; D remains unclear. CDR1 is SGHVS, CDR2 FNYEAQ, per germline. With 2 bases removed from V and 2 bases from J, the gap between germline ends came to 9 bases. The CDR3 covers 14 residues.

J is TRBJ2-7 and V is TRBV27; the D gene is possibly TRBD1 (5 bases). Trimming shortened V by 8 bases and J by 1 base, and 12 bases separated the two germline ends. CDR1 MNHEY and CDR2 SMNVEV come from the germline V gene (reference sequence). The CDR3 is 13 amino acids. CDR3 DNA: TGTGCCAGCGCGCAACAGGTTTCCTACGAGCAGTACTTC. This gives the protein CASAQQVSYEQYF.

The J gene is TRBJ1-1, the V gene TRBV6-1, with D tentatively TRBD1 (6 bases). This CDR3 is built from 13 residues. The germline CDR1 and CDR2 sequences are MNHNS and SASEGT. With 1 base removed from V and 5 bases from J, the gap between germline ends came to 8 bases. The CDR3 DNA sequence: TGTGCCAGCAGTGAAGTTAGGGGGACTGAAGCTTTCTTT. Protein: CASSEVRGTEAFF.

The chain employs TRBV6-1 and TRBJ2-7; possibly TRBD2 for D (5 bases). V was pared by 1 base and J by 2 bases, with 9 bases between. CDR3 size: 14 residues. CDR1 is MNHNS and CDR2 is SASEGT in the germline V gene. The CDR3 reads CASSEGLSPYEQYF. The CDR3 DNA reads TGTGCCAGCAGTGAAGGACTATCCCCCTACGAGCAGTACTTC.

The chain links TRBV2 to TRBJ2-5, with 11 bases identical to TRBD2. This CDR3 comprises 18 residues. Germline CDR1 reads SNHLY; CDR2 reads FYNNEI. With V trimmed by 1 base and J by 0 bases, 7 bases remained unmatched. The CDR3 sequence: CASSEELAGGGYQETQYF. CDR3 sequence (DNA): TGTGCCAGCAGTGAAGAGCTAGCGGGGGGCGGGTACCAAGAGACCCAGTACTTC.

About this clone: Other nucleotide sequences in the sample specify the same CDR3. The gene calls are TRBV19 and TRBJ2-1; TRBD2 might be the D (7 bases). The ends were cut back, 2 bases at V and 4 bases at J, with 12 bases in the middle. Germline V gives CDR1 LNHDA, CDR2 SQIVND (reference sequence). This CDR3 has 15 amino acids. The CDR3 here is CASSISGGAYNEQFF. DNA for the CDR3: TGTGCCAGTAGTATAAGTGGGGGGGCGTACAATGAGCAGTTCTTC.

This chain joins TRBV7-6 and TRBJ2-7; possible D gene TRBD2, 6 bases. The ends were cut back, 3 bases at V and 7 bases at J, with 13 bases in the middle. Germline V gives CDR1 SGHVS, CDR2 FNYEAQ. There are 13 residues in the CDR3. The CDR3 spells CASSFMRAGEQYF. The CDR3 coding sequence is TGTGCCAGCAGCTTTATGAGGGCGGGGGAGCAGTACTTC.

For this clone: This CDR3 is also generated by other DNA sequences in the sample. The chain carries TRBV18 and TRBJ2-7; D remains ambiguous. The germline gives CDR1 KGHSH, CDR2 LQKENI. The CDR3 is 13 amino acids. Trimming cost V 0 bases and J 3 bases, with 6 bases left between them. The CDR3 sequence is CASSPPSSYEQYF. CDR3 in DNA: TGTGCCAGCTCACCACCATCCAGCTACGAGCAGTACTTC.

The chain couples TRBV7-2 to TRBJ2-7; unclear D gene. The CDR3 consists of 11 residues. From germline, CDR1 is SGHTA and CDR2 FQGNSA. Trimming cost V 10 bases and J 3 bases, with 10 bases left between them. CDR3 loop: CATTDYYEQYF. CDR3 bases: TGTGCCACGACGGATTACTACGAGCAGTACTTC.

The genes are TRBV28 and TRBJ2-3, with D perhaps matching TRBD1 or TRBD2 (5 bases each). CDR1 is MDHEN and CDR2 is SYDVKM in the germline V gene. Trimming cost V 6 bases and J 6 bases, with 25 bases left between them. The CDR3 is 17 residues long. CDR3 coding DNA: TGTGCCAGCAGCCACAAAGGGGTACAACCGCTAGCTGATACGCAGTATTTT. The encoded protein is CASSHKGVQPLADTQYF.

Turning to this clone: This CDR3 is also generated by other DNA sequences in the sample. J is TRBJ1-3 and V is TRBV30, with D tentatively TRBD1 (5 bases). The CDR3 has 15 amino acids. Trimming took off 2 bases at V and 0 bases at J, with 11 bases between the two ends. CDR1 is GTSNPN and CDR2 is SVGIG in the germline V gene (reference sequence). The CDR3 nucleotides read TGTGCCTGGAGTTTTGGGACGGACTCTGGAAACACCATATATTTT. It codes for CAWSFGTDSGNTIYF. The complete variable domain, with remaining parts taken from reference TRBV30 and TRBJ1-3, reads SQTIHQWPATLVQPVGSPLSLECTVEGTSNPNLYWYRQAAGRGLQLLFYSVGIGQISSEVPQNLSASRPQDRQFILSSKKLLLSDSGFYLCAWSFGTDSGNTIYFGEGSWLTVV.

This rearrangement joins TRBV27 to TRBJ2-1, with D unresolved. Trimming cost V 2 bases and J 8 bases, with 7 bases left between them. The germline V gene encodes CDR1 MNHEY and CDR2 SMNVEV (reference sequence). The CDR3 consists of 12 residues. This CDR3 is CASSLTADEQFF. The CDR3 DNA is TGTGCCAGCAGTTTAACGGCGGATGAGCAGTTCTTC.

On this clone: Other DNA variants within this sample encode the same CDR3. The J gene is TRBJ2-7, the V gene TRBV4-3; D ambiguous. The CDR3 loop spans 15 amino acids. Germline V gene sequence: CDR1 LGHNA, CDR2 YSLEER. The V gene lost 0 bases and the J gene lost 1 base, with 10 bases spanning the gap. CDR3 region: CASSQEAGGSYEQYF. CDR3 sequence (DNA): TGCGCCAGCAGCCAAGAGGCCGGCGGTTCCTACGAGCAGTACTTC.